Listed here is a single TCR beta chain. Its antigen remains unidentified. A second PCR, run for about 6 to 11 cycles, used a sample-barcoded 5' primer plus a J-beta primer mix. Each single sample gave us at least 2.5 million CDR3-containing paired-end reads. TCRdb reprocessed the 5' RACE reads with MiXCR, giving one entry per CDR3 protein. The table shows 700,000 to 950,000 distinct CDR3 sequences, with roughly 60% occurring only once. Germline CDR1 is LNHDA and CDR2 is SQIVND (reference sequence). Trimming took off 6 bases at V and 2 bases at J, with 13 bases between the two ends. The CDR3 extends over 14 amino acids. The data belong to a study of blood T cells in healthy people across ages. Study-wide context: Per two T cells, about one barcoded beta molecule was captured through template switching.

General observations from the study: Diversity estimates drawn from one million T cells were deemed underestimates. Long-lived and aged donors differed, with more naive CD4+ cells and higher diversity in the long-lived.

This TCR was recovered from a man aged 25-45 years in good health. The source material was blood. This chain links TRBV19 with TRBJ1-2; the D is unclear. The CDR3, as DNA: TGTGCCAGTAGCTCCGGACGGACCAACTATGGCTACACCTTC. It encodes CASSSGRTNYGYTF.